One and the same sample provided the 26 T cell receptor beta chains below, sequenced in a study of spatial heterogeneity in lung cancer (dated by TCRdb to 2018 to 2020). Beyond this particular receptor, the publication reports: The tumor nonsynonymous mutation count correlated with the number of expanded alpha and beta TCRs within the tumor.

Preparation of the library involved 5' RACE. Sequencing instrument: NextSeq 500. TCRdb trimmed public reads at Q25 via fastp, called clones via MiXCR and kept in-frame beta chains. Each CDR3 protein appears once, grouped with its most common genes and DNA. The sample includes approximately 9,600 distinct CDR3 sequences, with around 5.1% observed a single time. Less than 30% of the sample is taken by the ten largest. Read against the paper, the sample's time point label means: sample taken at primary tumor resection. Their cognate antigens are unknown. Specimen: lung tumor tissue, collected at surgery. The receptors come from a female donor with early-stage non-small cell lung cancer.

Within the sample, this clonotype is medium-sized. The chain links TRBV12-3 or TRBV12-4 to TRBJ2-3; D possibly corresponds to TRBD1 (6 bases). The CDR3 totals 16 residues. Trimming stripped 4 bases from V and 4 bases from J, with 18 bases between. CDR3 sequence: CASSSDSVFLPDTQYF. CDR3 nucleotide sequence: TGTGCCAGCAGTTCGGACAGTGTGTTTCTCCCAGATACGCAGTATTTT.

In its sample, this clonotype is medium-sized. The chain recombines TRBV7-2 with TRBJ1-5; D is possibly TRBD1 (6 bases). The CDR3 totals 14 residues. Trimming pared 3 bases from V and 7 bases from J, leaving 13 bases between. Germline lookup yields CDR1 SGHTA and CDR2 FQGNSA. Written as DNA, the CDR3 is TGTGCCAGCAGCTTTAACAGGGATGGCCAGCCCCAGCATTTT. This sequence encodes CASSFNRDGQPQHF.

This clonotype was seen more than once but under ten times. The rearrangement uses TRBV14 and TRBJ1-2; D not certain. Germline V gene data show CDR1 as SGHDN and CDR2 as FVKESK. V lost 4 bases and J lost 4, with 16 bases in between. The CDR3 runs to 15 residues. CDR3 residues: CASSLQGTLSYGYTF. CDR3 sequence (DNA): TGTGCCAGCAGCCTCCAAGGTACCCTCTCCTATGGCTACACCTTC.

This clonotype was counted at least ten times. The CDR3 nucleotides are TGCAGTGCTAGATACCCGGGACTAGCGGGAGTACGCGAGCAGTACTTC. It translates to CSARYPGLAGVREQYF. V is TRBV20-1 and J is TRBJ2-7; TRBD2 agrees at 14 bases. The CDR3 runs 16 residues. Trimming took 2 bases from V and 6 from J; bases not matched to a gene: 9. Germline lookup yields CDR1 DFQATT and CDR2 SNEGSKA (reference sequence).

This clonotype was detected ten times or more. Here the CDR3 reads CASSPFGLDRGETQYF. DNA of the CDR3: TGTGCCAGCAGCCCCTTTGGTCTGGACCGGGGAGAGACCCAGTACTTC. The chain joins TRBV3-1 to TRBJ2-5, with a tentative D call TRBD2 (5 bases). The CDR3 has 16 amino acids. Germline loops: CDR1 LGHDT, CDR2 YNNKEL (reference sequence). V was shortened by 4 bases and J by 4 bases, with 19 bases between the two germline ends.

V usage is TRBV4-2 and J usage is TRBJ2-7, with 13 bases matching TRBD2. CDR1 and CDR2 (germline): LGHNA, YNFKEQ. The CDR3 runs 15 residues. The V segment lost 4 bases and the J segment 7 bases; nucleotides outside the gene matches: 7. The CDR3 loop is CASSLGTSGTGEQYF. CDR3 nucleotides: TGTGCCAGCAGCCTTGGGACTAGCGGGACGGGGGAGCAGTACTTC.

The sample holds many counts of this clonotype. The J gene is TRBJ2-7, the V gene TRBV20-1, with D possibly TRBD2 on 6 matching bases. CDR3 length: 13 residues. Trimming shortened V by 5 bases and J by 3 bases, and 14 bases separated the two germline ends. In germline, CDR1 is DFQATT, CDR2 SNEGSKA (reference sequence). The CDR3 nucleotides are TGCAGTGCTTACTCCGGGAGCAGCTACGAGCAGTACTTC. This codes for CSAYSGSSYEQYF.

This clonotype has ten or more counts. The chain carries TRBV29-1 and TRBJ2-7, with D perhaps TRBD2 (6 bases). Germline lookup yields CDR1 SQVTM and CDR2 ANQGSEA. V lost 3 bases and J lost 6, with 15 bases in between. There are 13 residues in the CDR3. The CDR3 spells CSVESGVNFEQYF. The DNA for the CDR3 is TGCAGCGTTGAGTCGGGAGTTAACTTCGAGCAGTACTTC.

As for this clonotype: This clone may be a read error of a much larger clone one base away. The rearrangement links TRBV6-5 to TRBJ2-5; D call uncertain. Trimming removed 0 bases from V and 7 bases from J, with 18 bases in between. There are 16 residues in the CDR3. CDR1 MNHEY and CDR2 SVGAGI come from the germline V gene. CDR3 in DNA: TGTGCCAGCAGTTACTCGACCGGATCTGAAGGCAGGACCCAGTACTTC. Translated, it gives CASSYSTGSEGRTQYF.

By share of the sample, this clonotype is medium-sized. This chain links TRBV10-3 with TRBJ2-1; D may be TRBD2 (7 bases). The CDR3 loop spans 15 amino acids. In germline, CDR1 is ENHRY, CDR2 SYGVKD. Trimming took 9 bases from V and 10 from J, leaving 25 bases between them. The CDR3 protein is CAIGQGRVVANEQFF. The CDR3 coding sequence is TGTGCCATTGGCCAGGGGAGGGTAGTGGCGAACGAGCAGTTCTTC.

This clonotype was picked up many times. Here the CDR3 reads CASSQVSGGWNEQFF. CDR3 nucleotides: TGTGCCAGCAGCCAAGTCAGCGGAGGATGGAATGAGCAGTTCTTC. The gene calls are TRBV3-1 and TRBJ2-1, with a possible D match to TRBD2 (5 bases). Per the germline V gene, CDR1 is LGHDT and CDR2 is YNNKEL (reference sequence). The CDR3 consists of 15 residues. The ends were cut back, 1 base at V and 7 bases at J, with 14 bases in the middle.

This clonotype appeared a few times. CDR3 residues: CASRPGTGVTEAFF. CDR3 sequence (DNA): TGTGCCAGCAGACCCGGGACAGGGGTGACTGAAGCTTTCTTT. V gene TRBV7-9 combines with J gene TRBJ1-1; the match to TRBD1 covers 10 bases. The CDR3 runs 14 residues. Per the germline V gene, CDR1 is SEHNR and CDR2 is FQNEAQ (reference sequence). V shed 6 bases, J shed 5 bases, and the junction held 6 bases outside the gene matches.

In this sample, this clonotype turned up many times. The chain combines TRBV6-2 or TRBV6-3 with TRBJ2-7; 7 bases map to TRBD1. Germline assignment: CDR1 MNHEY and CDR2 SVGEGT. The CDR3 spans 14 residues. J lost 2 bases, V lost 6 bases, and 7 bases had no gene match. The CDR3 DNA reads as TGTGCCAGCAGAAACCCAGGGGGTACCTACGAGCAGTACTTC. Translating gives CASRNPGGTYEQYF.

This clonotype has ten or more counts. The chain combines TRBV11-2 with TRBJ2-7, with a weak D call TRBD1 (6 bases). The germline CDR1 and CDR2 sequences are SGHAT and FQNNGV. The CDR3 loop spans 15 amino acids. The ends were cut back, 1 base at V and 6 bases at J, with 16 bases in the middle. The CDR3 DNA reads as TGTGCCAGCAGCTTAGTTGCAGGGGAGATCGGCGAGCAGTACTTC. Its protein product is CASSLVAGEIGEQYF.

This clonotype was seen a few times. The chain joins TRBV5-1 to TRBJ1-2, with 7 bases fitting TRBD1. The V and J ends lost 0 bases and 2 bases, in that order; junction bases with no gene match: 1. CDR1 is SGHRS, CDR2 YFSETQ, per germline. The CDR3 has 14 residues. The CDR3 sequence is CASSLVQGNYGYTF. The CDR3 DNA reads TGCGCCAGCAGCTTGGTACAGGGGAACTATGGCTACACCTTC.

This clonotype was seen at least ten times. This chain uses TRBV4-3 with TRBJ1-4; D gene unclear. Trimming stripped 0 bases from V and 3 bases from J, with 11 bases between. Germline assignment: CDR1 LGHNA and CDR2 YSLEER. This CDR3 spans 16 amino acids. CDR3 residues: CASSQDQRLANEKLFF. The CDR3 bases are TGCGCCAGCAGCCAAGATCAACGGTTGGCTAATGAAAAACTGTTTTTT.

Only a few counts were recorded for this clonotype. This chain uses TRBV4-3 with TRBJ2-7; the D gene is possibly TRBD1 (5 bases). The CDR3 contains 16 residues. Germline CDR1 is LGHNA and CDR2 is YSLEER. Trimming removed 0 bases from V and 6 bases from J, with 18 bases in between. For the CDR3, the DNA is TGCGCCAGCAGCCAAGATCCCAGGGCAGCCGGTAGCGAGCAGTACTTC. This codes for CASSQDPRAAGSEQYF.

This clonotype was found many times. This chain joins TRBV7-2 and TRBJ2-2; D not certain. The V gene lost 2 bases and the J gene lost 2 bases, with 6 bases spanning the gap. Germline loops: CDR1 SGHTA, CDR2 FQGNSA. This CDR3 has 14 residues. CDR3 amino acids: CASSLLANTGELFF. CDR3 DNA: TGTGCCAGCAGCTTACTTGCCAACACCGGGGAGCTGTTTTTT.

This clonotype was seen ten or more times. The rearrangement joins TRBV7-2 to TRBJ2-5; tentative D call: TRBD2 (5 bases). Per the germline V gene, CDR1 is SGHTA and CDR2 is FQGNSA. The CDR3 loop spans 13 amino acids. V lost 5 bases and J lost 3, with 10 bases in between. The CDR3 reads CASSRTREETQYF. The CDR3 DNA reads TGTGCCAGCAGCCGTACTAGGGAAGAGACCCAGTACTTC.

Relative to its sample, this clonotype is medium-sized (0.01 to 0.1%). The chain links TRBV20-1 to TRBJ2-7; D might be TRBD1 (5 bases). Germline V gene lookup returns CDR1 DFQATT and CDR2 SNEGSKA (reference sequence). V was clipped by 5 bases and J by 0 bases, with 14 bases between them. CDR3 length: 14 residues. The CDR3 is CSAVRQPASYEQYF. For the CDR3, the DNA is TGCAGTGCTGTCCGACAGCCAGCCTCCTACGAGCAGTACTTC.

This clonotype was detected ten times or more. The V and J genes are TRBV4-1 and TRBJ2-5; 9 bases fit TRBD1. This CDR3 is built from 12 residues. Per the germline V gene, CDR1 is MGHRA and CDR2 is YSYEKL. J was trimmed by 7 bases and V by 3 bases; bases with no gene match: 0. CDR3 amino acids: CASSQDRGTQYF. The CDR3, as DNA: TGCGCCAGCAGCCAGGACAGGGGGACCCAGTACTTC.

In this sample, this clonotype is medium-sized. The chain employs TRBV4-1 and TRBJ2-1; a weak D match, TRBD1 (6 bases). Germline CDR1 MGHRA, CDR2 YSYEKL. The CDR3 is 16 residues long. V gave up 5 bases and J gave up 0 bases, with 14 bases separating them. The CDR3 protein is CASSAGALASYNEQFF. CDR3 DNA sequence: TGCGCCAGCAGCGCAGGGGCCCTGGCCTCCTACAATGAGCAGTTCTTC.

This clonotype showed up just a few times. This sequence joins TRBV7-3 and TRBJ2-1; D may be TRBD1 (5 bases). Germline loops: CDR1 SGHTA, CDR2 FQGTGA. CDR3 size: 14 residues. Trimming cost V 2 bases and J 2 bases, with 7 bases left between them. The CDR3 nucleotides read TGTGCCAGCAGCTTATCAGGGCCCTACAATGAGCAGTTCTTC. It yields the protein CASSLSGPYNEQFF.

V and J are TRBV3-1 and TRBJ2-3, with a weak D call TRBD2 (7 bases). Germline CDR1 LGHDT, CDR2 YNNKEL (reference sequence). V was clipped by 4 bases and J by 4 bases, with 15 bases between them. The CDR3 covers 15 residues. CDR3 sequence (DNA): TGTGCCAGCAGCCTTATGGGGGGGCAGGCAGATACGCAGTATTTT. It yields the protein CASSLMGGQADTQYF.

In nucleotides, the CDR3 is TGTGCCAGCAGCTGGGGGGACACCCTTGGCACTGAAGCTTTCTTT. Translated, it gives CASSWGDTLGTEAFF. The V and J genes are TRBV7-9 and TRBJ1-1, with D possibly matching TRBD1 (6 bases). The CDR3 contains 15 residues. Trimming stripped 4 bases from V and 4 bases from J, with 16 bases between. Per germline, CDR1 SEHNR and CDR2 FQNEAQ (reference sequence).

The sample holds many counts of this clonotype. The chain couples TRBV7-9 to TRBJ2-5, with D perhaps matching TRBD2 (6 bases). Trimming pared 5 bases from V and 2 bases from J, leaving 15 bases between. Germline lookup yields CDR1 SEHNR and CDR2 FQNEAQ (reference sequence). CDR3 length: 15 residues. The CDR3 nucleotides read TGTGCCAGCAGCCCGACTAGGGGAGAACAAGAGACCCAGTACTTC. Its protein product is CASSPTRGEQETQYF.